Shown below are 3 T cell receptor beta chains from a single sample sequenced in a study of blood T cell repertoires in COVID-19 (dated by TCRdb to about 2020). Receptor amplification or capture employed the immunoSEQ multiplex PCR assay. The source is immuneACCESS, and TCRdb retained only in-frame sequences with V and J called. Part of the clones is not carried over; for the studies checked, unresolved V genes explain less than half of this, and the remainder is unexplained. The sample table lists about 290,000 clones, 70% to 90% of them with a count of one. The leading ten clones occupy around 4% of the sample. The sample taken for sequencing was peripheral blood. These receptors were taken from a woman aged 45 to 65 with active or convalescent COVID-19.

The V and J genes are TRBV19 and TRBJ1-1; D possibly corresponds to TRBD1 (5 bases). Trimming shortened V by 2 bases and J by 4 bases, and 14 bases separated the two germline ends. This CDR3 is 15 amino acids long. From germline, CDR1 is LNHDA and CDR2 SQIVND (reference sequence). The CDR3 sequence is CASSITGQLGTEAFF. The CDR3 nucleotides read TGTGCCAGTAGTATAACCGGACAATTAGGCACTGAAGCTTTCTTT.

The chain employs TRBV7-2 and TRBJ2-6; 7 bases map to TRBD1. CDR1 and CDR2 from the germline V gene are SGHTA and FQGNSA. J gave up 2 bases and V 6 bases, and 4 bases lay outside the gene matches. This CDR3 has 15 amino acids. For the CDR3, the DNA is TGTGCCAGCAGTTCGACAGGGACTGGGGCCAACGTCCTGACTTTC. This gives the protein CASSSTGTGANVLTF.

The rearrangement joins TRBV7-9 to TRBJ1-2; D ambiguous. With 1 base removed from V and 4 bases from J, the gap between germline ends came to 7 bases. CDR1 and CDR2 from the germline V gene are SEHNR and FQNEAQ (reference sequence). The CDR3 totals 13 residues. The DNA for the CDR3 is TGTGCCAGCAGCTTAGTGCAGTTCTATGGCTACACCTTC. Its protein product is CASSLVQFYGYTF.